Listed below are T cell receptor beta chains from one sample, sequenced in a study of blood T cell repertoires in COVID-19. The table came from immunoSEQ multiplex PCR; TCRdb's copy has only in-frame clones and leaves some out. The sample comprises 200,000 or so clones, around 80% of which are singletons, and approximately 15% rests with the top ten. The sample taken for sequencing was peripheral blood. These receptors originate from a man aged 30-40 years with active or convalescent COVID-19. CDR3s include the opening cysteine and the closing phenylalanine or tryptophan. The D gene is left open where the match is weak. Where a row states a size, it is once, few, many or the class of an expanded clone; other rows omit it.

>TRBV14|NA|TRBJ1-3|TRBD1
CASSPGTGAGNTIYF
TGTGCCAGCAGCCCCGGGACAGGGGCTGGAAACACCATATATTTT
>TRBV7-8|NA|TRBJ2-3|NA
CASSLTGRSTDTQYF
TGTGCCAGCAGCTTAACCGGGAGAAGCACAGATACGCAGTATTTT
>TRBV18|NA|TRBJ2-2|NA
CASSPEGGTGELFF
TGTGCCAGCTCACCGGAGGGAGGTACCGGGGAGCTGTTTTTT
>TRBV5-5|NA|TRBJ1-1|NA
CASSFWGENTEAFF
TGTGCCAGCAGCTTCTGGGGCGAGAACACTGAAGCTTTCTTT
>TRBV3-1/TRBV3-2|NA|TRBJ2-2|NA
CASSQDVYTGELFF
TGTGCCAGCAGCCAAGATGTCTACACCGGGGAGCTGTTTTTT
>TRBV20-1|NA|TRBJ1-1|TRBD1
CRTTGGTEAFF
TGCAGAACGACAGGGGGCACTGAAGCTTTCTTT
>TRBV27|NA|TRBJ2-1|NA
CASSFLAPNDEQFF
TGTGCCAGCAGTTTCTTAGCGCCCAACGATGAGCAGTTCTTC
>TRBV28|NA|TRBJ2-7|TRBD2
CASSFFLKRGTYEQYF
TGTGCCAGCAGTTTCTTTCTGAAGCGGGGGACCTACGAGCAGTACTTC
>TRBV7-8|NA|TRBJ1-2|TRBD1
CASSLVYRGMGYGYTF
TGTGCCAGCAGCTTAGTCTACAGGGGAATGGGCTATGGCTACACCTTC
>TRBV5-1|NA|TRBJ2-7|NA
CASSLEGGFEQYF
TGCGCCAGCAGCTTGGAAGGCGGGTTCGAGCAGTACTTC
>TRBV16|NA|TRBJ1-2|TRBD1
CASSQDRVLYGYTF
TGTGCCAGCAGCCAAGACAGGGTTCTTTATGGCTACACCTTC
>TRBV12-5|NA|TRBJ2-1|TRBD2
CASRREGREGEQFF
TGTGCTAGCAGGCGGGAGGGCCGGGAAGGGGAGCAGTTCTTC
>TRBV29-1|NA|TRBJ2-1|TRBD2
CSVVVTGTSGDSSYNEQFF
TGCAGCGTAGTAGTAACCGGGACTAGCGGGGATAGCTCCTACAATGAGCAGTTCTTC
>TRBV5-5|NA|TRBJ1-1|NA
CASSFLGGNTEAFF
TGTGCCAGCAGCTTCTTAGGGGGGAACACTGAAGCTTTCTTT
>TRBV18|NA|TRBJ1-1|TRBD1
CASSIDRVKTEAFF
TGTGCCAGCTCGATCGACAGGGTAAAGACTGAAGCTTTCTTT
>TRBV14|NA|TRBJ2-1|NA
CASSPGRGVYNEQFF
TGTGCCAGCAGCCCAGGGAGGGGGGTGTACAATGAGCAGTTCTTC
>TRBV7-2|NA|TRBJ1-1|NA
CASSRDTEAFF
TGTGCCAGCAGCCGGGACACTGAAGCTTTCTTT
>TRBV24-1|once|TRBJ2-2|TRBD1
CATSGTGGTGELFF
TGTGCCACCAGTGGGACAGGGGGCACCGGGGAGCTGTTTTTT
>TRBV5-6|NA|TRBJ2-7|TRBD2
CASSFDIAGGMYEQYF
TGTGCCAGCAGCTTCGATATAGCGGGAGGGATGTACGAGCAGTACTTC
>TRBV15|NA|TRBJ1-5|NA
CATSRAGQSNQPQHF
TGTGCCACCAGCAGAGCAGGACAGAGCAATCAGCCCCAGCATTTT
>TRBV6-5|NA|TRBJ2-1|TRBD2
CASSFKRGSSYNEQFF
TGTGCCAGCAGTTTTAAGCGGGGGAGCTCCTACAATGAGCAGTTCTTC
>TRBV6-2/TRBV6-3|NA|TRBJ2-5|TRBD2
CASSYGGGSGRTETQYF
TGTGCCAGCAGTTACGGGGGTGGTAGCGGGAGAACGGAGACCCAGTACTTC
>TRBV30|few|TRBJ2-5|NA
CAYQGGKETQYF
TGTGCCTACCAGGGGGGTAAAGAGACCCAGTACTTC
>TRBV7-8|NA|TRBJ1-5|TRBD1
CASSRDRELQPQHF
TGTGCCAGCAGCCGGGACAGGGAGCTTCAGCCCCAGCATTTT
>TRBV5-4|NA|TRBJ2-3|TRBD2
CASSLTSVTDTQYF
TGTGCCAGCAGCCTGACTAGCGTTACAGATACGCAGTATTTT
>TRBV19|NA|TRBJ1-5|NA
CASNGQPQHF
TGTGCCAGTAACGGTCAGCCCCAGCATTTT
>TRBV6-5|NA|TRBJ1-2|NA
CASSAQGGYGYTF
TGTGCCAGCAGCGCCCAGGGCGGCTATGGCTACACCTTC
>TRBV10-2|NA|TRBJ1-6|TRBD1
CASSEPGTGLSPLHF
TGCGCCAGCAGTGAGCCCGGGACAGGGCTTTCACCCCTCCACTTT
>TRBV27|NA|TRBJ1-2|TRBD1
CASSRTGGNYGYTF
TGTGCCAGCTCAAGGACAGGGGGGAACTATGGCTACACCTTC
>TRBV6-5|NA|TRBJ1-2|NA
CASPSNYGYTF
TGTGCCAGCCCCTCTAACTATGGCTACACCTTC
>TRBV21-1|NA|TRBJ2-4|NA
CASSTLREAKNIQYF
TGTGCCAGCAGCACGCTGAGGGAGGCCAAAAACATTCAGTACTTC
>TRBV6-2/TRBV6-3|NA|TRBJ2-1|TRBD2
CASSYSIGAGAYNEQFF
TGTGCCAGCAGTTACTCGATTGGCGCGGGGGCCTACAATGAGCAGTTCTTC
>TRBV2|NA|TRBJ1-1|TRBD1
CASSEAGTGSTEAFF
TGTGCCAGCAGTGAAGCGGGGACAGGGTCGACTGAAGCTTTCTTT
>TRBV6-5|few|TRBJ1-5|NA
CASREYSNQPQHF
TGTGCCAGCAGGGAGTATAGCAATCAGCCCCAGCATTTT
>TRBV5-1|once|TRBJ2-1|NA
CASTQADVAYNEQFF
TGCGCCAGCACCCAAGCGGACGTTGCCTACAATGAGCAGTTCTTC
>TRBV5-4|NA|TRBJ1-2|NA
CASSPGWTVRNYGYTF
TGTGCCAGCAGCCCGGGCTGGACTGTACGGAACTATGGCTACACCTTC
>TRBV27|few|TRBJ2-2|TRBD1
CASSSPLQGATGELFF
TGTGCCAGCAGTTCGCCATTACAGGGGGCGACGGGGGAGCTGTTTTTT
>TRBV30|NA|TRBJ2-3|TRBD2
CAWSEGLASTDTQYF
TGTGCCTGGAGTGAGGGACTAGCGAGCACAGATACGCAGTATTTT
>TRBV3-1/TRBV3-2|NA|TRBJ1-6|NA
CASRLDPGALHF
TGTGCCAGCAGACTAGACCCGGGAGCCCTCCACTTT
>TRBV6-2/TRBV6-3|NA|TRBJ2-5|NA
CASSWGRGETQYF
TGTGCCAGCAGTTGGGGAAGGGGAGAGACCCAGTACTTC
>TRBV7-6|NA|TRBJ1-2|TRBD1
CASSLVPLGQNYGYTF
TGTGCCAGCAGCTTAGTCCCTTTGGGACAGAACTATGGCTACACCTTC
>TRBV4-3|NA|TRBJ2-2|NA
CASSQDLVRRLNTGELFF
TGCGCCAGCAGCCAAGATCTAGTAAGGCGCCTCAACACCGGGGAGCTGTTTTTT
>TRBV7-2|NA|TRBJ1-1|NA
CASSAAGKGTEAFF
TGTGCCAGCAGCGCAGCAGGGAAGGGCACTGAAGCTTTCTTT
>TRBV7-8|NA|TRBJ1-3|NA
CASSLAPQGPNTIYF
TGTGCCAGCAGCTTAGCGCCCCAGGGTCCCAACACCATATATTTT
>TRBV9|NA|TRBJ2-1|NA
CASSVDLQRNNEQFF
TGTGCCAGCAGCGTAGATCTCCAGAGGAACAATGAGCAGTTCTTC
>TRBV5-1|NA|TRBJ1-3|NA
CASSPNPGGFFSGNTIYF
TGCGCCAGCAGTCCTAACCCCGGCGGATTCTTCTCTGGAAACACCATATATTTT
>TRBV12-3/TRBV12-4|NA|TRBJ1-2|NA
CASLDRPSEGYTF
TGTGCCAGCCTCGACAGGCCCTCAGAGGGCTACACCTTC
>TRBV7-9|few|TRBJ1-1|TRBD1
CASNRQGARTEAFF
TGTGCCAGCAACCGACAGGGGGCGAGAACTGAAGCTTTCTTT
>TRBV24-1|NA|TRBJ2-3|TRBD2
CATRGTSGSGDTQYF
TGTGCCACCAGGGGAACTAGCGGGAGTGGAGATACGCAGTATTTT